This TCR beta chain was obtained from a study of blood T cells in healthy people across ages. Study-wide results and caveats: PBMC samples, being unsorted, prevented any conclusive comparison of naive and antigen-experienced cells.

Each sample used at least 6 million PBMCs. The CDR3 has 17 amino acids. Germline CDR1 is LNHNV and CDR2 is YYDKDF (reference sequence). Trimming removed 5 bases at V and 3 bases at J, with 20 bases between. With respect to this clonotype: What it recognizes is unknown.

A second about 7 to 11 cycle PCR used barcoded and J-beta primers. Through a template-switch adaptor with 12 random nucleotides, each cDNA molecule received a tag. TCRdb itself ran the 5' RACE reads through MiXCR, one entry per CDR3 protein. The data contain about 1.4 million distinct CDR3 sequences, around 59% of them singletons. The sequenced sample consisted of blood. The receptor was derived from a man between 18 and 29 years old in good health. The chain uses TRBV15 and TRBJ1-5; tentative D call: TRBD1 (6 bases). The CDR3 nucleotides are TGTGCCACCAGCGTTAATCTTAAGGGACATACCAATCAGCCCCAGCATTTT. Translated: CATSVNLKGHTNQPQHF.